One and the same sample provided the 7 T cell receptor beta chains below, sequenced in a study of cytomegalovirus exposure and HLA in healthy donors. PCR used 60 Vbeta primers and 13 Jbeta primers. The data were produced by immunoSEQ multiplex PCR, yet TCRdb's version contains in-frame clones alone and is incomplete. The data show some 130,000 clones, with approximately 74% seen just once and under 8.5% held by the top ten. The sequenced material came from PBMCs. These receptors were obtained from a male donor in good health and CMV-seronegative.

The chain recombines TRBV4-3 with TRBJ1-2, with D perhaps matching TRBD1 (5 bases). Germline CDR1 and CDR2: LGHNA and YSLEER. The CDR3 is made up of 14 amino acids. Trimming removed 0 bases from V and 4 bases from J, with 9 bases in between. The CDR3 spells CASSQDLGAYGYTF. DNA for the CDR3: TGCGCCAGCAGCCAAGATCTTGGGGCCTATGGCTACACCTTC.

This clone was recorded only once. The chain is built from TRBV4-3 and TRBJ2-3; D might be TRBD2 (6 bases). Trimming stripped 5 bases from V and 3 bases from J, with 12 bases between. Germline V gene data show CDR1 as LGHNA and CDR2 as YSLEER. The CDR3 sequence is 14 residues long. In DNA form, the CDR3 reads TGCGCCAGCAGCGCCTCCCTAGCGACAGATACGCAGTATTTT. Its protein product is CASSASLATDTQYF.

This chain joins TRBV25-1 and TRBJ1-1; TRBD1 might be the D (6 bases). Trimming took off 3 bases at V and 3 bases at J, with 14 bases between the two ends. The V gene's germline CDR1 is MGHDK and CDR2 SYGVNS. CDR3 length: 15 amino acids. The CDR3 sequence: CASSDTRTGYTEAFF. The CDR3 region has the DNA TGTGCCAGCAGTGACACCCGAACAGGGTACACTGAAGCTTTCTTT.

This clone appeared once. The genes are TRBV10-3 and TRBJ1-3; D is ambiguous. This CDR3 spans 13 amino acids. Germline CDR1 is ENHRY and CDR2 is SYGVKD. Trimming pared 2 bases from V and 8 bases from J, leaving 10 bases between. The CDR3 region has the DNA TGTGCCATCAGTGAGCCACCGGGAGACACCATATATTTT. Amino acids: CAISEPPGDTIYF.

The CDR3 here is CASSRTGPSEQYF. CDR3 nucleotide sequence: TGTGCCAGCAGTCGCACAGGGCCCAGCGAGCAGTACTTC. The V gene is TRBV6-6, the J gene TRBJ2-7; TRBD1 might be the D (6 bases). Trimming took 5 bases from V and 6 from J, leaving 14 bases between them. CDR3 length equals 13 residues. The V gene's germline CDR1 is MNHNY and CDR2 SVGAGI (reference sequence).

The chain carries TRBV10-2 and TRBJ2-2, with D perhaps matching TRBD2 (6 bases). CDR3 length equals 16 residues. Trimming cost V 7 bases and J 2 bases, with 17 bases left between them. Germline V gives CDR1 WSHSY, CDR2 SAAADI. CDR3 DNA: TGCGCCAGCAAAGTTGCGGGGAGCCCTAACACCGGGGAGCTGTTTTTT. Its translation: CASKVAGSPNTGELFF.

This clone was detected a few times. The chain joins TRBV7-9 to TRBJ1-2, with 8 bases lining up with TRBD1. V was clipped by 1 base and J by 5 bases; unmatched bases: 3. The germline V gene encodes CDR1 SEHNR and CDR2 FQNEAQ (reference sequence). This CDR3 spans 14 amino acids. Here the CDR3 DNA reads TGTGCCAGCAGCTTAGGGACAGGGAATTATGGCTACACCTTC. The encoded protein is CASSLGTGNYGYTF.